The TCR beta chain described here comes from a study of molecular identifiers for immune sequencing clone quantification. Study outcomes and limitations: Reports indicate spiked Jurkat TCR RNA from one cell could be found among about a million naive cells. Among effectors, clones above 20 RNA copies held over 98% of molecules; among naive cells, under 1%.

After removal of 6 bases from V and 8 bases from J, the junction contained 23 bases not matched to a gene. The CDR3 spans 17 residues. Per germline, CDR1 DFQATT and CDR2 SNEGSKA (reference sequence). TCRdb re-called the PCR reads with MiXCR, one entry per CDR3 protein. The sample records around 470,000 distinct CDR3 sequences, around 23% being singletons. This clonotype was counted at least ten times. Its specificity is unknown. RNA fractions of 10%, 30% or 50% and roughly 19,000 to 1,000,000 sorted cells were the source of naive CD8 libraries. Based on a CD8+CD4-CCR7+CD45RA+ profile, naive CD8 T cells were sorted.

Sequenced input: naive CD8+ T cells from blood, with Jurkat cell RNA spiked in. Subset described: FACS-sorted CD8+CD4-CCR7+CD45RA+ naive T cells. The chain links TRBV20-1 to TRBJ2-3; 7 bases line up with TRBD1. This receptor was taken from a human donor in good health. Some libraries in this study had Jurkat cell RNA spiked in. CDR3 amino acids: CSARINYYDREASTQYF. The DNA of the CDR3 is TGCAGTGCCCGCATCAATTACTACGACAGGGAAGCAAGTACGCAGTATTTT.